These 13 T cell receptor beta chains were sequenced from one sample in a study of T cells after yellow fever vaccination. TCRdb re-called the 5' RACE reads through MiXCR, storing one row per CDR3 protein. The profile shows under 150,000 distinct CDR3 sequences, 7% to 9% of them singletons. Sample: CD4+ T cells sorted from PBMCs, taken 5 days after the yellow fever booster vaccination. Receptor source: a man aged 25 to 45 who received the YFV17D yellow fever vaccine.

Ten or more counts support this clonotype. V gene TRBV28 combines with J gene TRBJ2-5; 8 bases align to TRBD1. The V segment lost 5 bases and the J segment 3 bases; nucleotides outside the gene matches: 5. The CDR3 contains 14 residues. Germline V gene sequence: CDR1 MDHEN, CDR2 SYDVKM. The CDR3 sequence is CASSPTTGEETQYF. The CDR3 DNA is TGTGCCAGCAGTCCCACGACAGGGGAAGAGACCCAGTACTTC.

This clonotype was recorded at least ten times. This chain connects TRBV7-6 to TRBJ1-4; a possible D gene is TRBD1 (5 bases). V was trimmed by 6 bases and J by 8 bases, leaving 22 bases between them. The CDR3 is made up of 16 amino acids. Germline CDR1 reads SGHVS; CDR2 reads FNYEAQ. CDR3 loop: CASSPTGGTVGEKLFF. CDR3 in DNA: TGTGCCAGCAGTCCAACGGGGGGAACGGTTGGGGAAAAACTGTTTTTT.

This clonotype was detected many times. The chain employs TRBV6-5 and TRBJ1-6, with 10 bases aligning to TRBD1. With V trimmed by 5 bases and J by 0 bases, 4 bases remained unmatched. This CDR3 region has 17 residues. Germline V CDR1 and CDR2: MNHEY, SVGAGI. The CDR3 protein is CASSPDRGSSYNSPLHF. CDR3 in DNA: TGTGCCAGCAGTCCGGACAGGGGGAGCTCCTATAATTCACCCCTCCACTTT.

For this clonotype: A much larger clone differs from this one at a single base, so this may be a read error. V usage is TRBV24-1 and J usage is TRBJ1-1; D remains unclear. Trimming shortened V by 4 bases and J by 6 bases, and 5 bases separated the two germline ends. Germline V gene sequence: CDR1 KGHDR, CDR2 SFDVKD. The length of the CDR3 is 11 residues. The DNA of the CDR3 is TGTGCCACCAGTGAACATGCTGAAGCTTTCTTT. Its protein is CATSEHAEAFF.

There are many counts of this clonotype. The V gene is TRBV18, the J gene TRBJ1-2; the D gene is possibly TRBD1 (5 bases). Germline V gene sequence: CDR1 KGHSH, CDR2 LQKENI. This CDR3 is 13 amino acids long. V was shortened by 4 bases and J by 4 bases, with 10 bases between the two germline ends. CDR3 nucleotide sequence: TGTGCCAGCTCACAAGACAGAAGCTATGGCTACACCTTC. This sequence encodes CASSQDRSYGYTF.

This clonotype was detected ten times or more. The chain recombines TRBV18 with TRBJ2-5, with no clear D. This CDR3 is built from 13 residues. Germline CDR1 reads KGHSH; CDR2 reads LQKENI. The V gene lost 3 bases and the J gene lost 2 bases, with 7 bases spanning the gap. The CDR3 loop is CASSPLGQETQYF. The CDR3 DNA follows: TGTGCCAGCTCACCGTTAGGACAAGAGACCCAGTACTTC. The whole variable domain, filled in from reference TRBV18 and TRBJ2-5, reads NAGVMQNPRHLVRRRGQEARLRCSPMKGHSHVYWYRQLPEEGLKFMVYLQKENIIDESGMPKERFSAEFPKEGPSILRIQQVVRGDSAAYFCASSPLGQETQYFGPGTRLLVL.

This clonotype was observed a few times. CDR3 bases: TGTGCCAGCAGCTTAGTGGGCGGGGAAGGCAATTCACCCCTCCACTTT. Protein: CASSLVGGEGNSPLHF. This chain connects TRBV7-2 to TRBJ1-6; the D is unclear. The V gene's germline CDR1 is SGHTA and CDR2 FQGNSA. Trimming shortened V by 1 base and J by 7 bases, and 14 bases separated the two germline ends. The CDR3 loop spans 16 amino acids.

This clonotype showed up many times. The chain is built from TRBV29-1 and TRBJ2-7, with D perhaps TRBD2 (5 bases). From germline, CDR1 is SQVTM and CDR2 ANQGSEA. The V end lost 6 bases, the J end lost 6 bases, and 9 bases lay between the germline ends. The CDR3 sequence is 10 residues long. DNA of the CDR3: TGCAGCGTGGGAGATTCCGAGCAGTACTTC. Protein product: CSVGDSEQYF.

At least ten counts were recorded for this clonotype. The gene calls are TRBV29-1 and TRBJ2-4, with TRBD1 as a possible D gene (6 bases). CDR3 length equals 18 residues. Germline V gene sequence: CDR1 SQVTM, CDR2 ANQGSEA. The V end lost 7 bases, the J end lost 0 bases, and 25 bases lay between the germline ends. CDR3 in amino acids: CSAAPGQAALAAKNIQYF. CDR3 DNA sequence: TGCAGCGCTGCCCCGGGACAAGCCGCGCTAGCAGCCAAAAACATTCAGTACTTC.

This clonotype has a count of ten or more. This chain connects TRBV6-6 to TRBJ2-3, with TRBD1 as a possible D gene (5 bases). The CDR3 sequence is 11 residues long. Between the trimmed V and J ends, which lost 7 bases and 6 bases, there was a span of 8 bases. CDR1 and CDR2 (germline): MNHNY, SVGAGI (reference sequence). In nucleotides, the CDR3 is TGTGCCAGCACCTCAGGGGATACGCAGTATTTT. Protein sequence: CASTSGDTQYF.

This clonotype was seen many times. The chain combines TRBV3-1 with TRBJ2-5, with 7 bases lining up with TRBD2. Trimming cost V 0 bases and J 14 bases; bases outside gene matches: 15. The CDR3 sequence is 15 residues long. The V gene's germline CDR1 is LGHDT and CDR2 YNNKEL (reference sequence). The CDR3 loop reads CASSQERLAGSDYYF. The CDR3 DNA reads TGTGCCAGCAGCCAAGAGAGGTTAGCGGGTTCGGATTATTACTTC.

The chain employs TRBV5-3 and TRBJ2-1; 12 bases align to TRBD1. TRBV5-3 falls under the ORF class, with uncertain function. The ends lost 3 bases at V and 3 bases at J; junction bases unmatched: 16. This CDR3 spans 20 amino acids. The CDR3 loop is CARSWEPGQGASVDYNEQFF. CDR3 in DNA: TGTGCCAGAAGCTGGGAACCGGGACAGGGGGCGTCCGTTGACTACAATGAGCAGTTCTTC.

This clonotype was observed at least ten times. The chain employs TRBV7-2 and TRBJ1-2, with 7 nucleotides matching TRBD1. J lost 3 bases, V lost 0 bases, and 4 bases had no gene match. This CDR3 region has 15 residues. Germline V gene data show CDR1 as SGHTA and CDR2 as FQGNSA. The CDR3 loop is CASSLATGAHYGYTF. CDR3 coding DNA: TGTGCCAGCAGCTTAGCTACAGGGGCGCACTATGGCTACACCTTC.